This T cell receptor beta chain was identified in a study of T cells in Graves' hyperthyroidism and ophthalmopathy. Study observations and caveats: In the blood, most expanded thyroid clonotypes above 0.001 appeared as well. Stable hyperthyroidism and ophthalmopathy were separated using 13 V-J signatures.

RNA transcripts were the template for amplifying TCR beta CDR3 regions. RT-PCR in the first round (using the HTBI primer set) targeted the TCR CDR3. TCRdb ran MiXCR on the multiplex PCR reads and lists one entry per CDR3 protein. In the table there are about 660,000 distinct CDR3 sequences, 45% of which are singletons. Turning to this clonotype: What it recognizes is unknown. This may be a read error: a much more frequent sequence differs by one nucleotide.

The V end was cut by 5 bases, the J end by 4 bases, with 23 bases between. Germline lookup yields CDR1 SQVTM and CDR2 ANQGSEA. CDR3 length: 16 amino acids. The sequencing sample was made of peripheral blood or thyroid tissue (not recorded which). The receptor was derived from an adult man with Graves' disease, either hyperthyroidism or ophthalmopathy (not recorded which). The chain carries TRBV29-1 and TRBJ2-5; possibly TRBD1 for D (6 bases). Here the CDR3 DNA reads TGCAGCGTTCCCAGTACCAGGGGACGCCACCGAGAGACCCAGTACTTC. Translation: CSVPSTRGRHRETQYF.